This is a list of T cell receptor beta chains from one sample in a study of T cell responses to AZD1222 COVID-19 vaccine. Sequencing used immunoSEQ multiplex PCR; TCRdb keeps in-frame clones, though not all of them. This sample has fewer than 150,000 clones, with over 85% found just once. The sequences come from peripheral blood, collected 28 days after the second AZD1222 dose. The receptors were sampled from an adult who received the AZD1222 COVID-19 vaccine. Both conserved end residues are part of each CDR3. The D gene is left open where the match is weak. The size entry is marked missing in some rows and otherwise reads once, few, many or a size class.

TRBJ1-5 | TRBD1 | NA | TRBV5-1 | TGCGCCAGCAGCCCACAGGGGGCTGGTCAGCCCCAGCATTTT | CASSPQGAGQPQHF
TRBJ1-2 | TRBD1 | NA | TRBV6-4 | TGTGCCAGCATGCAGGGGGCAAGGGAGGGCTACACCTTC | CASMQGAREGYTF
TRBJ2-7 | TRBD1 | NA | TRBV19 | TGTGCCAGTAGTATCCCGGGACAGGGGGTCTACGAGCAGTACTTC | CASSIPGQGVYEQYF
TRBJ1-1 | TRBD1 | NA | TRBV27 | TGTGCCAGCAGGGGGACAGGTACTGAAGCTTTCTTT | CASRGTGTEAFF
TRBJ1-1 | TRBD1 | NA | TRBV2 | TGTGTGGGTGATAAGGGACAGACTTACACTGAAGCTTTCTTT | CVGDKGQTYTEAFF
TRBJ1-1 | NA | once | TRBV5-1 | TGCGCCAGCAGTTCACCGGGACAAGCGGAAGCTTTCTTT | CASSSPGQAEAFF
TRBJ2-1 | NA | NA | TRBV18 | TGTGCCAGCTCACCACCGGAAGGTCAACCTTTATACAATGAGCAGTTCTTC | CASSPPEGQPLYNEQFF
TRBJ2-2 | TRBD1 | NA | TRBV7-6 | TGTGCCAGCAGCACATTGGAAGGCACCGGGACAGGAGTCGACACCGGGGAGCTGTTTTTT | CASSTLEGTGTGVDTGELFF
TRBJ2-1 | TRBD2 | NA | TRBV6-2/TRBV6-3 | TGTGCCAGCAGTTACCACCGACTAGCGGGGGATACTCCGCAGTTCTTC | CASSYHRLAGDTPQFF
TRBJ1-5 | NA | NA | TRBV5-5 | TGTGCCAGCAGCTTGTTCGGGGCCGGGGGTCTAAATCAGCCCCAGCATTTT | CASSLFGAGGLNQPQHF
TRBJ1-1 | NA | NA | TRBV7-9 | TGTGCCAGCAGCAAACCACAGGGTATCACTGAAGCTTTCTTT | CASSKPQGITEAFF
TRBJ1-2 | NA | NA | TRBV10-3 | TGTGCCATCAGTGAGTCTGGGGGATCGAGCTATGGCTACACCTTC | CAISESGGSSYGYTF
TRBJ1-1 | NA | NA | TRBV3-1/TRBV3-2 | TGTGCCAGCAGCCATCGTCCCGGGCCTGAAGCTTTCTTT | CASSHRPGPEAFF
TRBJ1-5 | NA | NA | TRBV19 | TGTGCCAGTACGCGGGGGTGGGGTGGCAATCAGCCCCAGCATTTT | CASTRGWGGNQPQHF
TRBJ1-3 | NA | once | TRBV7-2 | TGTGCCAGCAGCTTGGGGGGTTATGGAAACACCATATATTTT | CASSLGGYGNTIYF
TRBJ1-1 | TRBD1 | NA | TRBV9 | TGTGCCAGCAGCGCTAACAGGGGGGATACTGAAGCTTTCTTT | CASSANRGDTEAFF
TRBJ2-1 | NA | NA | TRBV11-3 | TGTGCCAGCAGCTTAGATCATGGGGCGGGGGCAGCTGAGCAGTTCTTC | CASSLDHGAGAAEQFF
TRBJ1-4 | TRBD1 | once | TRBV5-4 | TGTGCCAGCAGCGTGGACAGGTGGGGCGAAAAACTGTTTTTT | CASSVDRWGEKLFF
TRBJ1-5 | NA | NA | TRBV6-1 | TGTGCCAGCAGTGGTGGTAGGAGGGAAGGGTATCAGCCCCAGCATTTT | CASSGGRREGYQPQHF
TRBJ1-2 | TRBD1 | NA | TRBV28 | TGTGCCAGCAGTCCCCTTGAGGCAGGGGGGGTCTATGGCTACACCTTC | CASSPLEAGGVYGYTF
TRBJ1-6 | NA | few | TRBV4-3 | TGCGCCAGCAGCCAAGATCTGATAGTCGGGGGATTATCAAATTCACCCCTCCACTTT | CASSQDLIVGGLSNSPLHF
TRBJ2-2 | NA | NA | TRBV7-9 | TGTGCCAGCACCCCATCCACCGGGGAGCTGTTTTTT | CASTPSTGELFF
TRBJ1-3 | NA | NA | TRBV9 | TGTGCCAGCAGCGGTAGGGGGGTCTCTGGAAACACCATATATTTT | CASSGRGVSGNTIYF
TRBJ2-2 | NA | NA | TRBV30 | TGTGCCTGGAGTCCCCACTCGAACACCGGGGAGCTGTTTTTT | CAWSPHSNTGELFF
TRBJ1-1 | NA | NA | TRBV14 | TGTGCCAGCAGCCAAGCCGGGCAGCAGAACACTGAAGCTTTCTTT | CASSQAGQQNTEAFF
TRBJ1-1 | TRBD1 | NA | TRBV6-5 | TGTGCCAGCAGTTACGAGACAGGGTCAAACACTGAAGCTTTCTTT | CASSYETGSNTEAFF
TRBJ1-2 | NA | NA | TRBV12-3/TRBV12-4 | TGTGCCAGCAGTTTGGAGTGGATCTATGGCTACACCTTC | CASSLEWIYGYTF
TRBJ1-3 | NA | NA | TRBV4-1 | TGCGCCAGCAGCCAAGATCGGCTCCGGGCTGTAAACACCATATATTTT | CASSQDRLRAVNTIYF
TRBJ2-7 | NA | NA | TRBV5-8 | TGTGCCAGCAGAGACTACTACGAGCAGTACTTC | CASRDYYEQYF
TRBJ1-1 | NA | NA | TRBV4-1 | TGCGCCAGCAGCCAAGTGGGCACTGAAGCTTTCTTT | CASSQVGTEAFF
TRBJ1-6 | NA | NA | TRBV6-5 | TGTGCCAGCAGCGACTATTATAATTCACCCCTCCACTTT | CASSDYYNSPLHF
TRBJ1-2 | NA | NA | TRBV19 | TGTGCCAGTAGTATAAACAGGGATGATGGCTACACCTTC | CASSINRDDGYTF
TRBJ1-1 | NA | once | TRBV13 | TGTGCCAGCAGAGTACAGGGGAACACTGAAGCTTTCTTT | CASRVQGNTEAFF
TRBJ2-3 | NA | NA | TRBV5-4 | TGTGCCAGCAGCCCGGACTCAGCTTCCACAGATACGCAGTATTTT | CASSPDSASTDTQYF
TRBJ1-1 | TRBD1 | NA | TRBV4-1 | TGCGCCAGCAGCCAAGGGACAGGTCTGGACACTGAAGCTTTCTTT | CASSQGTGLDTEAFF
TRBJ1-4 | TRBD1 | NA | TRBV7-9 | TGTGCCAGCAGCTCGCTCGGGACAGGGTATACTAATGAAAAACTGTTTTTT | CASSSLGTGYTNEKLFF
TRBJ2-3 | NA | NA | TRBV21-1 | TGTGCCAGCAGCACCACCGGGACAGGGTCAGATACGCAGTATTTT | CASSTTGTGSDTQYF
TRBJ2-1 | NA | NA | TRBV6-4 | TGTGCCAGCAGACTAAACAATGAGCAGTTCTTC | CASRLNNEQFF
TRBJ1-4 | NA | NA | TRBV28 | TGTGCCAGCAGTTTATCGGGGAGTGAAAAACTGTTTTTT | CASSLSGSEKLFF
TRBJ1-1 | NA | NA | TRBV7-8 | TGTGCCAGCAGCTTAGCGGGATTCAGGGAAGCTTTCTTT | CASSLAGFREAFF
TRBJ2-2 | TRBD2 | NA | TRBV23-1 | TGCGCCAGCAGTCAATCTTTCCGGGAGGGCGGGGAGCTGTTTTTT | CASSQSFREGGELFF
TRBJ1-5 | NA | once | TRBV9 | TGTGCCAGCAGCGAGGCGTGGGAAACGGTTGATCAGCCCCAGCATTTT | CASSEAWETVDQPQHF
TRBJ2-4 | NA | NA | TRBV9 | TGTGCCAGCAGCGTAGGAGAGTCAAACATTCAGTACTTC | CASSVGESNIQYF
TRBJ2-1 | TRBD1 | NA | TRBV7-9 | TGTGCCAGCAGCTTAGCGCAGGGACAGGGGAACAATGAGCAGTTCTTC | CASSLAQGQGNNEQFF
TRBJ1-4 | NA | NA | TRBV7-2 | TGTGCCAGCAGCCCAGCGGCAGGGACGGAGGGAAAACTGTTTTTT | CASSPAAGTEGKLFF
TRBJ1-1 | NA | NA | TRBV6-6 | TGTGCCAGCAGTACCCCAGGGGCAGAAGCTTTCTTT | CASSTPGAEAFF
TRBJ1-6 | NA | NA | TRBV10-3 | TGTGCCAGCTCGGGGGGTTGGGGCTATAATTCACCCCTCCACTTT | CASSGGWGYNSPLHF
TRBJ1-1 | NA | NA | TRBV19 | TGTGCCAGTAGTAGACGACGGATGAACACTGAAGCTTTCTTT | CASSRRRMNTEAFF
TRBJ1-4 | TRBD1 | NA | TRBV4-1 | TGCGCCAGCAGCCCACGCAGGGGGCTGACTAATGAAAAACTGTTTTTT | CASSPRRGLTNEKLFF
TRBJ1-5 | NA | NA | TRBV28 | TGTGCCGAAAGGGGACGGTTCAATCAGCCCCAGCATTTT | CAERGRFNQPQHF
TRBJ1-2 | TRBD1 | once | TRBV10-3 | TGTGCCATCAGTGAAGAAAGGACAGGGAACTATGGCTACACCTTC | CAISEERTGNYGYTF
TRBJ2-3 | NA | NA | TRBV11-1 | TGTGCCAGCAGCTGGGAGACTAGCACAGATACGCAGTATTTT | CASSWETSTDTQYF
TRBJ1-1 | NA | NA | TRBV4-2 | TGTGCCAGCAGAGACACTATGGGCGCTGAAGCTTTCTTT | CASRDTMGAEAFF
TRBJ2-5 | TRBD2 | once | TRBV14 | TGTGCCAGCAGCCAAAGGACTAGCGGGGTAGAGACCCAGTACTTC | CASSQRTSGVETQYF
TRBJ1-2 | NA | NA | TRBV7-9 | TGTGCCAGCAGCCCCACCACGACCAGTTCGAACTATGGCTACACCTTC | CASSPTTTSSNYGYTF
TRBJ1-5 | NA | NA | TRBV5-1 | TGCGCCAGCAGCTTGGGTCCTAATCAGCCCCAGCATTTT | CASSLGPNQPQHF
TRBJ1-5 | NA | NA | TRBV7-2 | TGTGCCAGCAGCTTATATGGTGGGCATCAGCCCCAGCATTTT | CASSLYGGHQPQHF
TRBJ2-7 | TRBD1 | NA | TRBV30 | TGTGCCTGGAGTGTACACTTAAGGGACAGGGTTTCGTACGAGCAGTACTTC | CAWSVHLRDRVSYEQYF
TRBJ1-2 | NA | NA | TRBV10-3 | TGTGCCATCAGTGAGCCGACAGACTATGGCTACACCTTC | CAISEPTDYGYTF
TRBJ1-2 | TRBD1 | NA | TRBV2 | TGTGCCAGCACGGATACAGGGGAAGGGAACTATGGCTACACCTTC | CASTDTGEGNYGYTF